These T cell receptor beta chains were read from a single sample in a study of regulatory T cells in long-lasting Graves disease. TCRdb independently ran MiXCR on the multiplex PCR reads; one entry per CDR3 protein. The sample gives about 320,000 distinct CDR3 sequences, more than 15% of which show up once; roughly 40% is in the top ten. Source: peripheral blood mononuclear cells (PBMCs), taken at new diagnosis, from a patient treated with antithyroid drugs. The receptors stem from a female donor with Graves disease. CDR3s include the opening cysteine and the closing phenylalanine or tryptophan. The D gene is left open where the match is weak. Size is omitted from some rows. Given values are once, few, many or a class for expanded clones.

j_call,d_call,clone_size,v_call,cdr3_aa,cdr3_nt
TRBJ1-5,TRBD1,-,TRBV19,CASTRPTGTGVGQPQHF,TGTGCCAGTACACGACCAACCGGGACAGGGGTCGGTCAGCCCCAGCATTTT
TRBJ2-2,-,many,TRBV3-1,CASSHIPGRRSELFF,TGTGCCAGCAGCCACATCCCGGGACGCCGGTCGGAGCTGTTTTTT
TRBJ1-5,-,many,TRBV6-2/TRBV6-3,CASSSPRVLDQPQHF,TGTGCCAGCAGCTCACCTCGGGTTTTGGATCAGCCCCAGCATTTT
TRBJ1-2,TRBD1,-,TRBV6-5,CASSLDRGTSGYTF,TGTGCCAGCAGTTTGGACAGGGGAACCAGTGGCTACACCTTC
TRBJ2-5,TRBD1,many,TRBV2,CASSEDRTQETQYF,TGTGCCAGCAGTGAGGACAGGACCCAAGAGACCCAGTACTTC
TRBJ2-1,TRBD2,-,TRBV5-8,CASSSTTGRDYNEQFF,TGTGCCAGCAGCTCCACAACCGGGAGGGACTACAATGAGCAGTTCTTC
TRBJ2-3,TRBD2,many,TRBV24-1,CATSGVGLGPDTQYF,TGTGCCACCAGTGGAGTAGGACTAGGACCAGATACGCAGTATTTT
TRBJ2-2,-,once,TRBV19,CASSINGVNTGELFF,TGTGCCAGTAGTATAAACGGGGTAAACACCGGGGAGCTGTTTTTT
TRBJ1-2,TRBD1,many,TRBV6-1,CASSEASTGGGNYGYTF,TGTGCCAGCAGTGAAGCGTCTACAGGGGGCGGAAACTATGGCTACACCTTC
TRBJ1-3,TRBD1,many,TRBV12-3/TRBV12-4,CASDQGGVGNTIYF,TGTGCCAGCGACCAGGGGGGGGTTGGAAACACCATATATTTT
TRBJ1-1,-,-,TRBV10-2,CASSEEDTMNTEAFF,TGCGCCAGCAGTGAGGAGGACACCATGAACACTGAAGCTTTCTTT
TRBJ2-1,TRBD2,many,TRBV6-2/TRBV6-3,CASSYPTSGAYNEQFF,TGTGCCAGCAGTTATCCAACTAGCGGGGCGTACAATGAGCAGTTCTTC
TRBJ1-5,-,many,TRBV24-1,CATSVSPNQPQHF,TGTGCCACCAGTGTTAGCCCCAATCAGCCCCAGCATTTT
TRBJ1-2,-,many,TRBV25-1,CASSESWAGQGYGYTF,TGTGCCAGCAGTGAATCATGGGCAGGGCAGGGGTATGGCTACACCTTC
TRBJ1-2,-,few,TRBV30,CAWSHRADYGYTF,TGTGCCTGGAGCCACAGGGCGGACTATGGCTACACCTTC
TRBJ1-1,-,many,TRBV28,CASSSHAGPRTEAFF,TGTGCCAGCAGTTCCCATGCTGGTCCGAGGACTGAAGCTTTCTTT
TRBJ2-1,TRBD1,-,TRBV5-1,CASSLYVGRQGVIHEQFF,TGCGCCAGCAGCTTGTATGTGGGGAGACAGGGGGTCATCCACGAGCAGTTCTTC
TRBJ2-7,TRBD2,many,TRBV20-1,CSATAPGGGYEQYF,TGCAGTGCCACCGCGCCGGGAGGGGGCTACGAGCAGTACTTC
TRBJ1-1,TRBD1,many,TRBV6-5,CASSYSWTGEAFF,TGTGCCAGCAGTTACTCGTGGACAGGCGAAGCTTTCTTT
TRBJ2-1,-,many,TRBV30,CAWRGDEQFF,TGTGCCTGGAGAGGCGATGAGCAGTTCTTC
TRBJ2-5,TRBD1,few,TRBV24-1,CATSDSRGGSRETQYF,TGTGCCACCAGTGATTCAAGAGGGGGCTCAAGAGAGACCCAGTACTTC
TRBJ2-1,TRBD2,-,TRBV5-8,CASSLAASGRGYEQFF,TGTGCCAGCAGCTTGGCGGCTAGCGGGAGGGGATATGAGCAGTTCTTC
TRBJ2-5,-,few,TRBV6-1,CASTDGQETQYF,TGTGCCAGCACCGACGGCCAAGAGACCCAGTACTTC
TRBJ1-5,-,many,TRBV28,CASSLFPMDNQPQHF,TGTGCCAGCAGTTTATTTCCCATGGACAATCAGCCCCAGCATTTT
TRBJ2-1,-,-,TRBV5-1,CASSPEQGGTYNEQFF,TGCGCCAGCAGCCCCGAACAGGGGGGGACCTACAATGAGCAGTTCTTC
TRBJ2-2,-,-,TRBV11-2,CASSWSAGTGELFF,TGTGCCAGCAGCTGGTCGGCGGGCACCGGGGAGCTGTTTTTT
TRBJ2-1,TRBD2,many,TRBV7-9,CASSVLADYNEQFF,TGTGCCAGCAGCGTACTAGCGGATTACAATGAGCAGTTCTTC
TRBJ2-3,-,many,TRBV12-3/TRBV12-4,CASSSPDWDTQYF,TGTGCCAGCAGTTCCCCGGACTGGGATACGCAGTATTTT
TRBJ2-7,TRBD1,many,TRBV30,CAWSVSGTGSYEQYF,TGTGCCTGGAGTGTCTCTGGGACAGGCTCCTACGAGCAGTACTTC
TRBJ2-3,TRBD2,many,TRBV12-3/TRBV12-4,CASSLGLAGGGTDTQYF,TGTGCCAGCAGTTTAGGACTAGCGGGAGGTGGCACAGATACGCAGTATTTT
TRBJ1-4,-,many,TRBV5-1,CASSVGASGGEKLFF,TGCGCCAGCAGCGTAGGGGCAAGCGGGGGAGAAAAACTGTTTTTT
TRBJ1-1,-,many,TRBV27,CASSLSYAGDTEAFF,TGTGCCAGCAGTTTGAGCTACGCCGGGGACACTGAAGCTTTCTTT
TRBJ2-3,-,many,TRBV10-3,CAISEREQDSTDTQYF,TGTGCCATCAGTGAGCGAGAACAGGATAGCACAGATACGCAGTATTTT
TRBJ1-3,TRBD1,once,TRBV5-4,CASSRSGGNGNTIYF,TGTGCCAGCAGCCGGTCAGGGGGCAATGGAAACACCATATATTTT
TRBJ2-3,-,many,TRBV30,CAWSVTGDTQYF,TGTGCCTGGAGTGTGACCGGGGATACGCAGTATTTT
TRBJ2-2,TRBD1,many,TRBV12-3/TRBV12-4,CASSFRTGLTGELFF,TGTGCCAGCAGTTTTAGGACAGGGCTCACCGGGGAGCTGTTTTTT
TRBJ2-3,-,many,TRBV7-2,CASSFLAADTQYF,TGTGCCAGCAGCTTTCTAGCCGCAGATACGCAGTATTTT
TRBJ2-3,TRBD1,many,TRBV3-1,CASSIGTGDTDTQYF,TGTGCCAGCAGCATTGGGACAGGGGACACAGATACGCAGTATTTT
TRBJ2-7,TRBD2,many,TRBV9,CASNRGGLEQYF,TGTGCCAGCAACCGCGGGGGGCTCGAGCAGTACTTC
TRBJ2-5,-,many,TRBV7-2,CASSWGNGETQYF,TGTGCCAGCAGCTGGGGGAACGGAGAGACCCAGTACTTC
TRBJ1-2,-,many,TRBV6-5,CASSYSGLRNYGYTF,TGTGCCAGCAGTTACTCGGGACTTCGCAACTATGGCTACACCTTC
TRBJ1-5,-,many,TRBV2,CASNLGNQPQHF,TGTGCCAGCAATTTAGGAAACCAGCCCCAGCATTTT
TRBJ2-1,-,-,TRBV11-2,CASSPSGQSSYNEQFF,TGTGCCAGCAGCCCGAGCGGGCAAAGCTCCTACAATGAGCAGTTCTTC
TRBJ2-1,-,-,TRBV6-2/TRBV6-3,CASSPGFEQFF,TGTGCCAGCAGCCCAGGGTTTGAGCAGTTCTTC
TRBJ2-7,-,many,TRBV3-1,CASSQAETRQYF,TGTGCCAGCAGCCAGGCAGAAACAAGGCAGTACTTC
TRBJ2-1,-,many,TRBV27,CASSSTGYNEQFF,TGTGCCAGCAGTTCGACAGGTTACAATGAGCAGTTCTTC
TRBJ1-6,TRBD1,many,TRBV27,CASRTGGSSYNSPLHF,TGTGCCAGCAGGACAGGGGGAAGCTCCTATAATTCACCCCTCCACTTT
TRBJ2-4,-,many,TRBV2,CASSYSGQRGKNIQYF,TGTGCCAGCAGTTATAGCGGACAGAGGGGGAAAAACATTCAGTACTTC
TRBJ2-5,TRBD2,few,TRBV2,CASRAAGPQETQYF,TGTGCCAGCAGGGCAGCGGGACCCCAAGAGACCCAGTACTTC
TRBJ2-3,-,many,TRBV7-6,CASSLGSLAPDTQYF,TGTGCCAGCAGCTTAGGGTCTCTAGCGCCAGATACGCAGTATTTT
TRBJ1-5,-,many,TRBV19,CASSRGDQPQHF,TGTGCCAGTAGTAGGGGGGATCAGCCCCAGCATTTT
TRBJ2-7,TRBD2,-,TRBV28,CASSPSGSLDEQYF,TGTGCCAGCAGCCCAAGCGGGAGCCTAGACGAGCAGTACTTC
TRBJ2-3,-,many,TRBV28,CASNVALMRPYF,TGTGCCAGCAACGTGGCCTTAATGAGACCGTATTTT
TRBJ2-3,-,many,TRBV14,CASSQRTLGGDTQYF,TGTGCCAGCAGCCAAAGGACTCTCGGTGGGGATACGCAGTATTTT
TRBJ1-1,-,many,TRBV5-1,CASSMGAGGEAFF,TGCGCCAGCAGCATGGGGGCGGGGGGTGAAGCTTTCTTT
TRBJ2-7,TRBD2,many,TRBV10-3,CAITSGRAEEQYF,TGTGCCATCACAAGCGGGAGGGCCGAAGAGCAGTACTTC
TRBJ1-2,-,many,TRBV5-4,CASSAVGGNGYTF,TGTGCCAGCAGCGCCGTCGGGGGGAATGGCTACACCTTC
TRBJ1-4,-,-,TRBV12-3/TRBV12-4,CASSQTGTPEKLFF,TGTGCCAGCAGTCAGACCGGGACACCCGAAAAACTGTTTTTT